This T cell receptor (beta chain) was retrieved from a study of cytomegalovirus exposure and HLA in healthy donors. The CDR3 length is 13 residues. Germline CDR1 and CDR2: LNHDA and SQIVND (reference sequence). V was shortened by 6 bases and J by 2 bases, with 10 bases between the two germline ends. Amplification used 60 Vbeta primers and 13 Jbeta primers. Sequenced by immunoSEQ multiplex PCR; TCRdb stores in-frame clones only, minus some. Its listing shows roughly 71,000 clones. The sample taken for sequencing was PBMCs. The chain links TRBV19 to TRBJ2-5, with a possible D match to TRBD2 (5 bases). The TCR originated in a woman between 35 and 50 years old in good health and CMV-seropositive. CDR3 protein: CASSRREQETQYF. The CDR3 coding sequence is TGTGCCAGTAGCCGCCGGGAACAAGAGACCCAGTACTTC.